A single sample gave rise to the 9 T cell receptor beta chains below, sequenced in a study of T-cell reconstitution after alpha-beta-depleted transplantation in children. Unique molecular identifiers were incorporated into the prepared TCRbeta library. TCRdb passed the PCR reads through MiXCR, listing each CDR3 protein once. The sample contains 580,000 or so distinct CDR3 sequences, about 23% of which appear only once. The sequencing here drew on PBMCs, mostly from graft donor cells, taken 360 days after TCRalphabeta/CD19-depleted stem cell transplant. These receptors were taken from a boy younger than two who had a stem cell transplant for acute myeloid leukemia, so the T cells may come from the graft donor.

The J gene is TRBJ2-2, the V gene TRBV20-1, with D tentatively TRBD1 or TRBD2 (5 bases each). The length of the CDR3 is 14 residues. Germline V gene lookup returns CDR1 DFQATT and CDR2 SNEGSKA (reference sequence). The V gene lost 4 bases and the J gene lost 2 bases, with 11 bases spanning the gap. The CDR3 sequence is CSATGAPNTGELFF. The CDR3 DNA follows: TGCAGTGCTACCGGGGCCCCAAACACCGGGGAGCTGTTTTTT.

This clonotype showed up many times. The rearrangement joins TRBV28 to TRBJ1-5; maybe TRBD1 (6 bases). Trimming removed 2 bases from V and 0 bases from J, with 14 bases in between. CDR3 size: 17 residues. Germline CDR1 reads MDHEN; CDR2 reads SYDVKM. The CDR3 spells CASSLEGGSLSNQPQHF. For the CDR3, the DNA is TGTGCCAGCAGTTTAGAGGGGGGGTCGCTTAGCAATCAGCCCCAGCATTTT.

This clonotype was seen a few times. This sequence joins TRBV29-1 and TRBJ2-5, with 10 bases lining up with TRBD1. Trimming at V came to 6 bases and at J to 1 base, leaving 8 bases not matched to a gene. The CDR3 is 15 residues long. The germline CDR1 and CDR2 sequences are SQVTM and ANQGSEA. The CDR3 region has the DNA TGCAGCGTCCGCCGGACAGGGGGTCCCCAAGAGACCCAGTACTTC. This translates into CSVRRTGGPQETQYF. Using reference TRBV29-1 and TRBJ2-5 for the parts outside the CDR3, the full variable domain is SAVISQKPSRDICQRGTSLTIQCQVDSQVTMMFWYRQQPGQSLTLIATANQGSEATYESGFVIDKFPISRPNLTFSTLTVSNMSPEDSSIYLCSVRRTGGPQETQYFGPGTRLLVL.

The rearrangement uses TRBV12-3 or TRBV12-4 and TRBJ2-7; the match to TRBD1 covers 10 bases. Trimming removed 5 bases from V and 3 bases from J; junction bases left unmatched: 10. This CDR3 has 16 residues. The CDR3 region has the DNA TGTGCCAGCAGTCCCCAAGGGACAGGGGTAATCTACGAGCAGTACGTC. Its translation is CASSPQGTGVIYEQYV.

This clonotype was found a few times. The chain uses TRBV29-1 and TRBJ2-3, with 9 bases identical to TRBD2. CDR3 size: 15 residues. Germline CDR1 and CDR2: SQVTM and ANQGSEA. With 5 bases clipped from V and 6 bases from J, the junction kept 12 bases outside the gene matches. CDR3 nucleotides: TGCAGCGTTTCCTTAGGACTAGCGACCGGTGATACGCAGTATTTT. Protein sequence: CSVSLGLATGDTQYF.

Worth noting for this clonotype: A junction end diverges from the germline sequence, so it may reflect a read error. The CDR3 DNA sequence: TGTGCCAGCAGCTTAAACGGGGTCTCGAACACTGAAGCTGTCTTT. Translation gives CASSLNGVSNTEAVF. The rearrangement uses TRBV7-3 and TRBJ1-1; unclear D gene. Germline V CDR1 and CDR2: SGHTA, FQGTGA. The CDR3 spans 15 residues.

This chain connects TRBV7-9 to TRBJ2-6; TRBD1 aligns across 7 bases. This CDR3 comprises 17 residues. Per the germline V gene, CDR1 is SEHNR and CDR2 is FQNEAQ (reference sequence). Trimming removed 3 bases from V and 2 bases from J; junction bases left unmatched: 7. The CDR3 is CASSFTTGPPGANVLTF. The CDR3, as DNA: TGTGCCAGCAGCTTCACGACAGGGCCGCCTGGGGCCAACGTCCTGACTTTC.

This clonotype was detected many times. The V gene is TRBV3-1, the J gene TRBJ2-2, with 8 bases lining up with TRBD1. Trimming at V came to 2 bases and at J to 6 bases, leaving 5 bases not matched to a gene. CDR3 length: 15 amino acids. Germline CDR1 and CDR2: LGHDT and YNNKEL (reference sequence). The CDR3 sequence: CASSQTVRGPGELFF. The DNA for the CDR3 is TGTGCCAGCAGCCAAACCGTCAGGGGGCCCGGGGAGCTGTTTTTT.

V and J are TRBV27 and TRBJ2-4, with 7 bases aligning to TRBD2. With V trimmed by 3 bases and J by 8 bases, 7 bases remained unmatched. Germline CDR1 is MNHEY and CDR2 is SMNVEV (reference sequence). The CDR3 is made up of 14 amino acids. CDR3 protein: CASSFEAGVDIQYF. The CDR3 coding sequence is TGTGCCAGCAGTTTCGAGGCGGGGGTTGACATTCAGTACTTC.